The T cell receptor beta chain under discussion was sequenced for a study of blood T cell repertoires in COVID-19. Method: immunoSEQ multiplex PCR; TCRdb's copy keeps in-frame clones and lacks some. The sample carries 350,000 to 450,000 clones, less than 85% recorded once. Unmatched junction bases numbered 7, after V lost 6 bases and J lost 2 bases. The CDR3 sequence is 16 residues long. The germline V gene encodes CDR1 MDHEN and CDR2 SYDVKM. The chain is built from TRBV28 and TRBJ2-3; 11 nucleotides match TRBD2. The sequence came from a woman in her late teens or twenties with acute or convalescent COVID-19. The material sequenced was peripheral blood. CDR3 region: CASSRGLADSTDTQYF. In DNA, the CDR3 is TGTGCCAGCAGCAGGGGACTAGCGGACTCCACAGATACGCAGTATTTT.